These T cell receptor beta chains were read from a single sample in a study of blood T cell repertoires in COVID-19. Method: immunoSEQ multiplex PCR; TCRdb's copy keeps in-frame clones and lacks some. The sample records around 84,000 clones, about 90% being singletons. Sequencing input: peripheral blood. The origin of the receptors is a man aged 50 or older with active COVID-19. Each CDR3 is given with its conserved first and last residue. The D gene is left open where the match is weak. Size tells how often a clone was seen (once, few, many) or the class of an expanded clone, and some rows leave it out.

.,.,17,TRBJ1-3,TRBV7-2,TGTGCCAGCAGCTTAGCCCGAACCCTTAGCTCTGGAAACACCATATATTTT,CASSLARTLSSGNTIYF
.,.,14,TRBJ1-5,TRBV7-9,TGTGCCAGCAGCTTAGGGGGAGGGCTCCAGCCCCAGCATTTT,CASSLGGGLQPQHF
.,.,13,TRBJ2-1,TRBV7-3,TGTGCCAGCAGCTTTACCCAGAGGCATGAGCAGTTCTTC,CASSFTQRHEQFF
.,TRBD2,17,TRBJ2-7,TRBV7-3,TGTGCCAGCAGCTTAACTAGCGGGGGGAAGAGCTCCTACGAGCAGTACTTC,CASSLTSGGKSSYEQYF
.,TRBD1,14,TRBJ1-5,TRBV20-1,TGCAGTGCTAGTTGGACAGGGGGGAATCAGCCCCAGCATTTT,CSASWTGGNQPQHF
.,.,13,TRBJ1-2,TRBV28,TGTGCCAGCAGTTCGGCTCAGGGGTTGCGCTACACCTTC,CASSSAQGLRYTF
.,TRBD1,18,TRBJ2-5,TRBV11-2,TGTGCCAGCAGCTTCTACCGGGACAGGGGGCCAAACCAAGAGACCCAGTACTTC,CASSFYRDRGPNQETQYF
.,.,15,TRBJ2-1,TRBV6-1,TGTGCCAGCAGTGAAGCTTTAGCCCCCTACAATGAGCAGTTCTTC,CASSEALAPYNEQFF
.,.,15,TRBJ1-3,TRBV6-5,TGTGCCAGCAGTTACTCTGTCGGGGCTGGAAACACCATATATTTT,CASSYSVGAGNTIYF
.,TRBD1,14,TRBJ2-1,TRBV5-1,TGCGCCAGCTTTGCCCCGGGACAGGAGAGTGAGCAGTTCTTC,CASFAPGQESEQFF
once,TRBD1,14,TRBJ2-7,TRBV18,TGTGCCAGCTCCGGGACAGGGGTCTCCTACGAGCAGTACTTC,CASSGTGVSYEQYF
.,.,14,TRBJ1-1,TRBV5-4,TGTGCCAGCAGCGTCAGGGGAACGGACACTGAAGCTTTCTTT,CASSVRGTDTEAFF
.,.,14,TRBJ2-5,TRBV11-3,TGTGCCAGCAGTCCCGACAGGCCCCAAGAGACCCAGTACTTC,CASSPDRPQETQYF
.,.,14,TRBJ1-3,TRBV30,TGTGCCTGGAGTGTGGGAGGCCCTGGAAACACCATATATTTT,CAWSVGGPGNTIYF
.,TRBD1,14,TRBJ2-7,TRBV5-1,TGCGCCAGCAGCATCGGACAGGGGCCCTACGAGCAGTACTTC,CASSIGQGPYEQYF
.,TRBD2,18,TRBJ2-7,TRBV18,TGTGCCAGCTCACCAATCAGCACCTTCCGCGGGAGCTCCTACGAGCAGTACTTC,CASSPISTFRGSSYEQYF
few,TRBD2,14,TRBJ2-7,TRBV7-2,TGTGCCAGTAAGATGGGGGGAGGGCCGTACGAGCAGTACTTC,CASKMGGGPYEQYF
.,.,13,TRBJ1-1,TRBV10-3,TGTGCCATCAGGAACGACAGACACACTGAAGCTTTCTTT,CAIRNDRHTEAFF
.,TRBD1,15,TRBJ2-1,TRBV3-1/TRBV3-2,TGTGCCAGCAGCTACGGACAGGGTCTGTACAATGAGCAGTTCTTC,CASSYGQGLYNEQFF
.,.,14,TRBJ1-1,TRBV6-5,TGTGCCAGCCGCTTCAGGGTTCGCGTCACTGAAGCTTTCTTT,CASRFRVRVTEAFF
.,.,12,TRBJ2-7,TRBV6-5,TGTGCCAGTCAGACTGACTACTACGAGCAGTACTTC,CASQTDYYEQYF
.,.,13,TRBJ1-2,TRBV27,TGTGCCAGCAGTCCGCAGGGGTGGGGTGGCTACACCTTC,CASSPQGWGGYTF
once,.,15,TRBJ2-2,TRBV5-1,TGCGCCAGCAGCTTCCAATTCCCGAACACCGGGGAGCTGTTTTTT,CASSFQFPNTGELFF
.,.,15,TRBJ2-1,TRBV5-5,TGTGCCAGCAGCTTATTGGGGGCTCCGTACAATGAGCAGTTCTTC,CASSLLGAPYNEQFF
.,TRBD1,14,TRBJ1-2,TRBV28,TGTGCCAGCAGTTATGGGGACAGTGGCTATGGCTACACCTTC,CASSYGDSGYGYTF
.,.,15,TRBJ2-3,TRBV15,TGTGCCACCAGCAGAGGGGGGGGCCTCACAGATACGCAGTATTTT,CATSRGGGLTDTQYF
.,.,14,TRBJ1-2,TRBV9,TGTGCCAGCAGCGTAGCCCAGGGGAACTATGGCTACACCTTC,CASSVAQGNYGYTF
.,TRBD2,16,TRBJ2-3,TRBV28,TGTGCCAGCAGTCGTATAGCGGGAGGGGGTCGAGATACGCAGTATTTT,CASSRIAGGGRDTQYF
.,.,16,TRBJ2-1,TRBV27,TGTGCCAGCAGTCACCCCCGGGGGAGCGCCTACAATGAGCAGTTCTTC,CASSHPRGSAYNEQFF
.,TRBD2,16,TRBJ2-1,TRBV24-1,TGTGCCACCAGTGAACCTAGCGGGGGCCCCGGGAATGAGCAGTTCTTC,CATSEPSGGPGNEQFF
.,TRBD2,15,TRBJ2-3,TRBV5-6,TGTGCCAGCAGCTTTGGAGCGGGGGGCACAGATACGCAGTATTTT,CASSFGAGGTDTQYF
.,TRBD2,15,TRBJ2-7,TRBV5-8,TGTGCCAGCAGCATAGGGACTAGCGGGTTCTACGAGCAGTACTTC,CASSIGTSGFYEQYF
.,.,13,TRBJ2-3,TRBV5-5,TGTGCCAGCAGCTTGACAGGAGTGGGTACGCAGTATTTT,CASSLTGVGTQYF
.,.,16,TRBJ1-1,TRBV5-6,TGTGCCAGCAGCTTTAGGCCTAGTTTGCGGCCCACTGAAGCTTTCTTT,CASSFRPSLRPTEAFF
few,TRBD2,15,TRBJ2-1,TRBV27,TGTGCCAGCAGTTTAGGGACTAGCGGGAATAATGAGCAGTTCTTC,CASSLGTSGNNEQFF
.,.,13,TRBJ1-1,TRBV4-1,TGCGCCAGCAGCCAAGATGTGGGGGACAAAGCTTTCTTT,CASSQDVGDKAFF